The 3 T cell receptor beta chains in this list originate from one sample, sequenced in a study of blood T cells in healthy people across ages. Primed by a sample-barcoded 5' primer and a J-beta primer mix, a second PCR proceeded for 7 to 11 cycles. TCRdb called the 5' RACE reads again in MiXCR, with one record for every CDR3 protein. The table lists around 600,000 distinct CDR3 sequences, around half of them singletons, with approximately 25% in the top ten. What was sequenced was blood. These receptors originate from a man older than 75 in good health.

The chain has TRBV7-2 and TRBJ2-7, with D tentatively TRBD2 (6 bases). V lost 1 base and J 5 bases, leaving 18 bases between the germline ends. CDR1 and CDR2 from the germline V gene are SGHTA and FQGNSA. This CDR3 comprises 16 residues. CDR3 sequence: CASSLGSAGSFNEQYF. DNA of the CDR3: TGTGCCAGCAGCTTAGGGTCGGCGGGATCCTTCAACGAGCAGTACTTC.

This clonotype was seen only a few times. The chain employs TRBV20-1 and TRBJ2-7, with 9 bases aligning to TRBD1. J lost 12 bases, V lost 5 bases, and 8 bases had no gene match. CDR1 and CDR2 (germline): DFQATT, SNEGSKA (reference sequence). The CDR3 runs to 11 residues. As DNA, the CDR3 is TGCAGTGCTCGGACAGGGGACCTACGGTACTTC. It is translated as CSARTGDLRYF.

CDR3: CASSPGLGASEQYF. The CDR3 bases are TGTGCCAGCAGCCCTGGACTAGGTGCTTCCGAGCAGTACTTC. The chain uses TRBV7-2 and TRBJ2-5; 7 bases match TRBD2. The J call may be wrong; the DNA end is better matched by TRBJ2-7. This CDR3 contains 14 residues. Germline CDR1 is SGHTA and CDR2 is FQGNSA.